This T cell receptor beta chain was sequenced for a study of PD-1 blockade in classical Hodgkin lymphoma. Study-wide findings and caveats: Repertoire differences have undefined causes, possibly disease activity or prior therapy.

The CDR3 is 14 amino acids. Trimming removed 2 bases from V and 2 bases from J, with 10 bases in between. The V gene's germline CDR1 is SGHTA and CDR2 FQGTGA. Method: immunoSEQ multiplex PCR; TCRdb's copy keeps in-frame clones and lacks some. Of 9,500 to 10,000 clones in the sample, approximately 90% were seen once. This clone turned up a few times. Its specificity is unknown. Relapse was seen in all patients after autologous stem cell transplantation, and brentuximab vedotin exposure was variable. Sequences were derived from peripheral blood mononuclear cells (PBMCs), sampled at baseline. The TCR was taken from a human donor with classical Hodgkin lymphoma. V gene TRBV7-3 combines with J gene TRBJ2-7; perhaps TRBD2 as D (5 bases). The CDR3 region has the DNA TGTGCCAGCAGCTTATACCTAGCCCCCTACGAGCAGTACTTC. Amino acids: CASSLYLAPYEQYF.